The 29 T cell receptor beta chains reported below all come from one sample, sequenced in a study of cytomegalovirus exposure and HLA in healthy donors. The primer mix had 60 Vbeta and 13 Jbeta primers. TCRdb's copy holds only in-frame clones and misses some; the assay was immunoSEQ multiplex PCR. The sample includes 150,000 or so clones, around four fifths of them seen just once. The specimen was PBMCs. All receptors come from a man aged 18-30 years in good health and CMV-seropositive.

The chain is built from TRBV19 and TRBJ1-3; 9 bases fit TRBD1. Germline lookup yields CDR1 LNHDA and CDR2 SQIVND (reference sequence). V trimming: 3 bases; J trimming: 7 bases; junction bases outside the gene matches: 10. CDR3 length: 16 residues. Here the CDR3 reads CASSITGTGFGNTIYF. CDR3 coding DNA: TGTGCCAGTAGTATTACCGGGACAGGGTTCGGTAACACCATATATTTT.

The chain recombines TRBV5-4 with TRBJ2-3; unclear D gene. Germline values: CDR1 SGHNT, CDR2 YYREEE (reference sequence). The length of the CDR3 is 12 residues. The V gene lost 3 bases and the J gene lost 5 bases, with 7 bases spanning the gap. The CDR3 sequence is CASSSTGDTQYF. In DNA, the CDR3 is TGTGCCAGCAGCTCGACTGGAGATACGCAGTATTTT.

This clone was recorded only once. This chain links TRBV7-2 with TRBJ2-3; 8 positions agree with TRBD2. Per the germline V gene, CDR1 is SGHTA and CDR2 is FQGNSA. There are 16 residues in the CDR3. V shed 7 bases and J 0 bases; nucleotides not matched to a gene: 9. CDR3 sequence (DNA): TGTGCCAGCACCCGAAGAGCGGGAGCTAGCACAGATACGCAGTATTTT. It is translated as CASTRRAGASTDTQYF.

This chain links TRBV6-1 with TRBJ2-1, with D perhaps TRBD2 (6 bases). V shed 2 bases and J shed 9 bases, with 8 bases lying between them. The germline V gene has CDR1 MNHNS and CDR2 SASEGT. This CDR3 region has 12 residues. The CDR3 nucleotides read TGTGCCAGCAGTGAATCCGGGGGTGAGCAGTTCTTC. Amino acid sequence: CASSESGGEQFF.

The DNA of the CDR3 is TGTGCCAGCAGCCTGTCTCTAGCGCCCATCTCCTACGAGCAGTACTTC. Its protein is CASSLSLAPISYEQYF. The gene calls are TRBV7-2 and TRBJ2-7; D might be TRBD2 (6 bases). Trimming pared 5 bases from V and 0 bases from J, leaving 17 bases between. The CDR3 length is 16 residues. Germline V gene sequence: CDR1 SGHTA, CDR2 FQGNSA.

The J gene is TRBJ2-2, the V gene TRBV6-4; TRBD1 agrees at 7 bases. Germline CDR1 MRHNA, CDR2 SNTAGT. Trimming at V came to 7 bases and at J to 4 bases, leaving 9 bases not matched to a gene. This CDR3 spans 15 amino acids. CDR3 residues: CASIRLDRTTGELFF. CDR3 bases: TGTGCCAGCATTCGATTGGACAGGACCACCGGGGAGCTGTTTTTT.

This clone was seen only once. This rearrangement joins TRBV13 to TRBJ2-7; D might be TRBD1 (7 bases). Germline V gene lookup returns CDR1 PRHDT and CDR2 FYEKMQ (reference sequence). This CDR3 region has 15 residues. Trimming removed 5 bases from V and 1 base from J, with 15 bases in between. CDR3 sequence (DNA): TGTGCCAGCAGCGAATTGGGGGGACAGTCCTACGAGCAGTACTTC. Protein: CASSELGGQSYEQYF.

This CDR3 reads CASSFIGGVNTEAFF. The DNA for the CDR3 is TGTGCCAGCAGCTTCATTGGGGGGGTGAACACTGAAGCTTTCTTT. V and J are TRBV11-2 and TRBJ1-1; tentatively, D is TRBD1 (5 bases). Germline CDR1 and CDR2: SGHAT and FQNNGV. The CDR3 totals 15 residues. Trimming removed 3 bases at V and 0 bases at J, with 11 bases between.

In this sample, this clone turned up a few times. The chain joins TRBV29-1 to TRBJ2-7; tentative D call: TRBD1 (5 bases). The V gene's germline CDR1 is SQVTM and CDR2 ANQGSEA. Trimming shortened V by 5 bases and J by 2 bases, and 13 bases separated the two germline ends. The CDR3 contains 13 residues. The CDR3, as DNA: TGCAGCGTTCAGGCAGGGCTCACCTACGAGCAGTACTTC. Translated, it gives CSVQAGLTYEQYF.

J is TRBJ2-5 and V is TRBV9; TRBD1 is a possible D gene (5 bases). V shed 3 bases and J shed 1 base, with 10 bases lying between them. Germline CDR1 and CDR2: SGDLS and YYNGEE. The length of the CDR3 is 14 residues. The chain's CDR3 is CASSGSGFQETQYF. CDR3 DNA sequence: TGTGCCAGCAGCGGGTCAGGGTTCCAAGAGACCCAGTACTTC.

The V call is TRBV7-9, the J call TRBJ2-1; TRBD2 aligns across 12 bases. The CDR3 covers 16 residues. Per germline, CDR1 SEHNR and CDR2 FQNEAQ (reference sequence). Germline trimming cut 4 bases from V and 6 bases from J; bases unmatched to any gene: 7. CDR3 nucleotides: TGTGCCAGCAGCTCGAAACTAGCGGGAGGAATCAATGAGCAGTTCTTC. It translates to CASSSKLAGGINEQFF. Based on the CDR3 plus reference TRBV7-9 and TRBJ2-1, the full variable domain is DTGVSQNPRHKITKRGQNVTFRCDPISEHNRLYWYRQTLGQGPEFLTYFQNEAQLEKSRLLSDRFSAERPKGSFSTLEIQRTEQGDSAMYLCASSSKLAGGINEQFFGPGTRLTVL.

About this clone itself: Other DNA sequences in this specimen translate into the identical CDR3. The rearrangement links TRBV6-5 to TRBJ1-1; 8 nucleotides line up with TRBD1. Looked up from germline, CDR1 is MNHEY and CDR2 is SVGAGI. The trim removed 0 bases at V and 1 base at J, leaving 1 base unmatched. The CDR3 consists of 15 residues. The CDR3 coding sequence is TGTGCCAGCAGTTACTCCGGGACAGGGAACACTGAAGCTTTCTTT. Residues: CASSYSGTGNTEAFF.

The V call is TRBV13, the J call TRBJ2-3, with TRBD1 matching over 9 bases. Trimming took 5 bases from V and 2 from J; bases not matched to a gene: 8. The CDR3 totals 16 residues. Germline CDR1 PRHDT, CDR2 FYEKMQ (reference sequence). The CDR3 nucleotides read TGTGCCAGCAGCCCCAGGACAGGGGCGCACACAGATACGCAGTATTTT. It translates to CASSPRTGAHTDTQYF.

The V and J genes are TRBV19 and TRBJ1-2; D possibly corresponds to TRBD1 (5 bases). This CDR3 has 13 residues. Germline V CDR1 and CDR2: LNHDA, SQIVND (reference sequence). Trimming cost V 2 bases and J 5 bases, with 9 bases left between them. This chain's CDR3 is CASSIQGSYGYTF. For the CDR3, the DNA is TGTGCCAGTAGTATACAGGGAAGTTATGGCTACACCTTC.

The rearrangement uses TRBV25-1 and TRBJ1-4; 7 positions agree with TRBD1. Trimming cost V 3 bases and J 5 bases; bases outside gene matches: 3. The CDR3 sequence is 14 residues long. Germline assignment: CDR1 MGHDK and CDR2 SYGVNS. The CDR3 here is CASSDGQVNEKLFF. The CDR3 DNA reads as TGTGCCAGCAGTGATGGACAGGTCAATGAAAAACTGTTTTTT.

This chain's CDR3 is CASSQDRRKPTDTQYF. The CDR3 DNA follows: TGCGCCAGCAGCCAAGATCGGCGGAAACCCACAGATACGCAGTATTTT. The J gene is TRBJ2-3, the V gene TRBV4-3; D gene ambiguous. The V and J ends lost 0 bases and 2 bases respectively, with 12 bases between them. The CDR3 extends over 16 amino acids. CDR1 LGHNA and CDR2 YSLEER come from the germline V gene.

CDR3 loop: CASSFFQGARIYGYTF. The CDR3 bases are TGTGCCAGCAGCTTCTTTCAGGGGGCTAGAATCTATGGCTACACCTTC. The gene calls are TRBV5-6 and TRBJ1-2; 8 positions match TRBD1. The CDR3 length is 16 residues. J lost 4 bases, V lost 2 bases, and 10 bases had no gene match. CDR1 and CDR2 (germline): SGHDT, YYEEEE.

V gene TRBV7-2 combines with J gene TRBJ1-5; the D gene is possibly TRBD1 (6 bases). Germline assignment: CDR1 SGHTA and CDR2 FQGNSA. The length of the CDR3 is 13 residues. Trimming removed 1 base from V and 5 bases from J, with 6 bases in between. CDR3 in amino acids: CASSLDRDQPQHF. In nucleotides, the CDR3 is TGTGCCAGCAGCTTAGACAGGGATCAGCCCCAGCATTTT.

The chain joins TRBV5-1 to TRBJ2-7; D is perhaps TRBD2 (7 bases). The germline CDR1 and CDR2 sequences are SGHRS and YFSETQ. The length of the CDR3 is 14 residues. V dropped 0 bases and J dropped 5 bases, with 12 bases sitting between them. CDR3 sequence reads: CASSLAWEGDEQYF. The CDR3 nucleotides are TGCGCCAGCAGCTTGGCGTGGGAGGGGGACGAGCAGTACTTC.

V gene TRBV9 combines with J gene TRBJ2-2; 12 bases map to TRBD1. The V gene end was trimmed by 2 bases and the J gene end by 3 bases; junction bases not matched to a gene: 5. The CDR3 loop spans 17 amino acids. Germline CDR1 and CDR2: SGDLS and YYNGEE. CDR3 DNA sequence: TGTGCCAGCAGCGTCAGGGACAGGGGGCTGGACACCGGGGAGCTGTTTTTT. Its protein is CASSVRDRGLDTGELFF.

This clone was counted once. This sequence joins TRBV5-1 and TRBJ2-7, with 7 bases that match TRBD2. Germline V gene lookup returns CDR1 SGHRS and CDR2 YFSETQ. J gave up 0 bases and V 4 bases, and 16 bases lay outside the gene matches. This CDR3 is 18 amino acids long. CDR3 bases: TGCGCCAGCAGCGTTTTACGGGAGGACGGAGCAAGCTCCTACGAGCAGTACTTC. Translated: CASSVLREDGASSYEQYF. Full variable domain (remainder filled in from reference TRBV5-1 and TRBJ2-7): KAGVTQTPRYLIKTRGQQVTLSCSPISGHRSVSWYQQTPGQGLQFLFEYFSETQRNKGNFPGRFSGRQFSNSRSEMNVSTLELGDSALYLCASSVLREDGASSYEQYFGPGTRLTVT.

This clone was counted once. V usage is TRBV5-6 and J usage is TRBJ1-4, with D tentatively TRBD1 (6 bases). The CDR3 runs 13 residues. V was shortened by 5 bases and J by 8 bases, with 13 bases between the two germline ends. CDR1 SGHDT and CDR2 YYEEEE come from the germline V gene. In DNA, the CDR3 is TGTGCCAGCAGAGGCAGGGGTAGGGAAAAACTGTTTTTT. Translation: CASRGRGREKLFF.

This chain joins TRBV10-2 and TRBJ1-2; tentatively, D is TRBD1 (5 bases). Germline assignment: CDR1 WSHSY and CDR2 SAAADI. V lost 2 bases, J lost 4 bases, and 8 bases lay in between. The CDR3 extends over 13 amino acids. The CDR3 DNA sequence: TGCGCCAGCAGTGAGAAGGGGTTCTATGGCTACACCTTC. This codes for CASSEKGFYGYTF.

This clone appeared a single time. The chain combines TRBV6-5 with TRBJ2-5; possible D gene TRBD1, 5 bases. CDR3 size: 14 residues. V was clipped by 0 bases and J by 5 bases, with 10 bases between them. The germline V gene encodes CDR1 MNHEY and CDR2 SVGAGI. CDR3 region: CASSYSKGWETQYF. The CDR3 DNA is TGTGCCAGCAGTTACTCGAAGGGGTGGGAGACCCAGTACTTC.

The chain links TRBV19 to TRBJ2-3; D remains unclear. CDR3 length: 13 residues. V gave up 0 bases and J gave up 1 base, with 2 bases separating them. Germline assignment: CDR1 LNHDA and CDR2 SQIVND (reference sequence). The CDR3 DNA reads as TGTGCCAGTAGTATAGACGGCACAGATACGCAGTATTTT. Protein: CASSIDGTDTQYF.

This clone was detected a few times. One junction end disagrees with the germline gene, perhaps due to a read error. The chain joins TRBV7-2 to TRBJ1-1, with D hard to call. CDR3 length: 13 amino acids. The V gene's germline CDR1 is SGHTA and CDR2 FQGNSA. The CDR3 protein is CASSRLSNSEAFF. For the CDR3, the DNA is TGTGCCAGCAGCCGCCTTAGTAACAGTGAAGCTTTCTTT.

The J gene is TRBJ2-3, the V gene TRBV5-1; weak D call: TRBD2 (5 bases). Trimming took 4 bases from V and 5 from J, leaving 14 bases between them. The CDR3 covers 14 residues. CDR1 and CDR2 from the germline V gene are SGHRS and YFSETQ. The CDR3 DNA reads TGCGCCAGCAGCGAAGGCCTAGCTGGAGATACGCAGTATTTT. Protein: CASSEGLAGDTQYF. Variable domain in full (rest from reference TRBV5-1 and TRBJ2-3): KAGVTQTPRYLIKTRGQQVTLSCSPISGHRSVSWYQQTPGQGLQFLFEYFSETQRNKGNFPGRFSGRQFSNSRSEMNVSTLELGDSALYLCASSEGLAGDTQYFGPGTRLTVL.

The CDR3 loop is CASSPLGGVWGEAFF. The CDR3 region has the DNA TGTGCCAGCAGCCCATTAGGCGGGGTTTGGGGTGAAGCTTTCTTT. The V call is TRBV14, the J call TRBJ1-1; D unresolved. The V and J ends lost 4 bases and 7 bases respectively, with 19 bases between them. This CDR3 has 15 residues. Germline assignment: CDR1 SGHDN and CDR2 FVKESK.

This sequence joins TRBV4-2 and TRBJ1-2; 7 bases match TRBD1. CDR1 is LGHNA and CDR2 is YNFKEQ in the germline V gene. V lost 0 bases and J lost 2; bases outside the gene matches: 3. This CDR3 spans 15 amino acids. CDR3 sequence: CASSQEQGINYGYTF. In DNA, the CDR3 is TGTGCCAGCAGCCAAGAACAGGGGATAAACTATGGCTACACCTTC.